Listed below are T cell receptor beta chains from one sample, sequenced in a study of Graves' ophthalmopathy and Graves' hyperthyroidism. One entry per CDR3 protein results from TCRdb running MiXCR on the multiplex PCR reads. The data contain over 650,000 distinct CDR3 sequences, over 40% of them singletons. Sequencing used peripheral blood. These receptors were taken from an adult man with Graves' ophthalmopathy. Both conserved end residues are trimmed from each CDR3. Clone size is given for some rows only: seen once, a few or many times, or a class if the clone is expanded.

TRBV7-9,NA,ASRMDRGGTEAF
TRBV7-9,many,ASSLPGNLVGYT
TRBV10-3,many,ASTPTRNTEAF
TRBV2,NA,ASSGGGAVNTGELF
TRBV2,once,ASMGLGMGNEQF
TRBV27,NA,ASSPGDTIY
TRBV29-1,NA,SVIPVRGEKLF
TRBV2,many,ASSSRQSSYEQY
TRBV5-1,many,ASSLTGQGSNQPQH
TRBV29-1,NA,SAGTGGTYGYT
TRBV2,many,ASNPDYGYT
TRBV11-2,NA,ASSPRQGQLQETQY
TRBV20-1,many,SAATGLAGDEQY
TRBV6-2/TRBV6-3,NA,AFHSYLGTDTQY
TRBV9,many,ASSPLGSESSPLH
TRBV19,NA,ASSTDRGWNYGYT
TRBV25-1,NA,ASSLVVASGGGNEQF
TRBV7-9,many,ASSLAGQGFSPLH
TRBV20-1,NA,SARDRGHPGGEQY
TRBV12-5,NA,ASGPRTSGRAHETQY
TRBV11-1,many,ASSFGAGTSSGNTIY
TRBV2,many,ASTIYRTGGNSPLH
TRBV29-1,NA,SSLGGTEAF
TRBV11-2,many,ASSLVLTSGANVLT
TRBV5-6,NA,ASSWTGAGEQY
TRBV20-1,many,SAAGNTEAF
TRBV7-2,NA,ASSVRGGVSTDTQY
TRBV11-1,once,ATSLVGTGGRKHELGYT
TRBV7-9,NA,ASNSDSYEQY
TRBV10-3,many,AISANRDDQEQY
TRBV13,few,ASSRRGGGNTEAF
TRBV5-1,NA,ASTSGTGSNGGNTIY
TRBV5-1,few,ASSRLPSTGTSTGELF
TRBV12-3/TRBV12-4,NA,ASSFSSGAGLL
TRBV4-2,few,ASSQGQQGIYGYT
TRBV6-1,NA,ASSEIVVGTGDHEQY
TRBV29-1,NA,SVEEGRGTYEQY
TRBV7-6,NA,ASSSEPPGGGETQH
TRBV9,NA,ASSQGLAGGHQY